The rows below give T cell receptor beta chains drawn from one sample of a study of Graves' ophthalmopathy and Graves' hyperthyroidism. Each CDR3 protein gets one entry after TCRdb re-called the multiplex PCR reads with MiXCR. Among approximately 460,000 distinct CDR3 sequences listed, around 14% were seen once. The sample comprised blood. The receptor set was obtained from a woman aged 30 to 39 with Graves' ophthalmopathy. The CDR3 runs from the conserved cysteine through the conserved F or W. D genes are given only for firm matches.

length	D	V	CDR3
15	-	TRBV7-6	CASSSASGLFYEQYF
12	-	TRBV27	CASSLIGGPLHF
15	-	TRBV29-1	CSVTLLGLGFETQYF
16	-	TRBV6-1	CASSEYGGRSSYEQYF
16	TRBD1	TRBV30	CAWKDQLGTGKYEQYF
20	-	TRBV7-4	CASSFSKWRVEDTNTGELFF
12	TRBD1	TRBV2	CASLKTGTEAFF
15	TRBD2	TRBV20-1	CSARDGLAGSTTQYF
16	-	TRBV6-5	CASSYSSSVSGNTIYF
16	TRBD1	TRBV28	CASSAHRGMGTDTQYF
15	TRBD1	TRBV7-9	CASSPGQALGETQYF
13	-	TRBV20-1	CSAYREPGYGYTF
15	-	TRBV30	CAWSVGWGWSTEAFF
15	TRBD1	TRBV28	CASSPPGTGNQPQHF
16	TRBD2	TRBV24-1	CATSDLLAGDTGELFF
17	-	TRBV12-3/TRBV12-4	CASTPATRHYNYNEQFF
17	-	TRBV5-1	CASSLGATWIIPYEQYF
12	TRBD1	TRBV29-1	CSVKGQTYEQYF
12	-	TRBV12-3/TRBV12-4	CASSRLKETQYF
16	TRBD1	TRBV2	CASSDLTGADNQPQHF
18	TRBD1	TRBV20-1	CSARPRGGQGAEISPLHF
15	-	TRBV5-1	CASSLVGGASQPQHF
14	TRBD2	TRBV7-8	CASSLGLAGVEQYF
19	TRBD2	TRBV6-2/TRBV6-3	CASKHRWDGTSGGRYEQYF
16	TRBD2	TRBV6-2/TRBV6-3	CASSYGLAGNWYEQCF
14	-	TRBV2	CASGRESNTGELFF
17	TRBD2	TRBV28	CASSHLAGGPDSYEQYF
14	-	TRBV19	CASSIGQNTGELFF